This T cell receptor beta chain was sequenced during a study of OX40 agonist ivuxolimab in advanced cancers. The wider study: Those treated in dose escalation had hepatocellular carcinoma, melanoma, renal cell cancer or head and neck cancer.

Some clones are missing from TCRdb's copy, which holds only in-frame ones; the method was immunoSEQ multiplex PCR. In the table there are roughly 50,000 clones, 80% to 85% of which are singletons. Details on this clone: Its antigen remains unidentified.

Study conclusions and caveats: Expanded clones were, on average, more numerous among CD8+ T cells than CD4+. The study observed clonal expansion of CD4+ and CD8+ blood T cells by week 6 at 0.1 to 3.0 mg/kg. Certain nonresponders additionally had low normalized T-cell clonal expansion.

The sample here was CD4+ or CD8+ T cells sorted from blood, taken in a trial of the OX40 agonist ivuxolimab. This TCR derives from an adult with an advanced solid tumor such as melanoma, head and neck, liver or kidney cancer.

For the CDR3, the DNA is TGTGCCAGCAGCTCCCGAAGGGAGGAGACCCAGTACTTC. Its protein is CASSSRREETQYF. The chain recombines TRBV11-2 with TRBJ2-5; possible D gene TRBD2, 5 bases. The CDR3 spans 13 residues. Germline V gene sequence: CDR1 SGHAT, CDR2 FQNNGV. Trimming took 4 bases from V and 5 from J, leaving 11 bases between them.